The 18 T cell receptor beta chains below were found in one sample sequenced in a study of beta chain features in type 1 diabetes (dated by TCRdb to the late 2010s). The paper as a whole reports these results and caveats: In all four CD4+ subsets, TCRB CDR3 length was moderately but significantly shorter in type 1 diabetes patients.

The library came from the immunoSEQ multiplex PCR assay. All of the isolated RNA was reverse transcribed with the High Capacity cDNA Reverse Transcription Kit, so expressed TCRB transcripts were sequenced. Entries here come from immuneACCESS through TCRdb and include only in-frame sequences with V and J called. Some clones fail to appear in such tables; in the studies checked, an unresolved V gene covers under half of the shortfall, and the cause of the remainder is unknown. The sample table holds some 640,000 clones, of which about an eighth were seen once. Of the sample, 0.035% to 0.04% falls within the top ten clones. These receptors are not linked to any known antigen. Source material: naive CD4+ T cells from blood. The sample's cell subset or site label, in plain terms: true naive CD4+ T cells. These receptors were taken from a man aged 18 to 30 with type 1 diabetes.

The chain couples TRBV12-5 to TRBJ2-5, with no clear D. CDR3 length equals 12 residues. Germline CDR1 LGHNT, CDR2 FRNRAP. Trimming removed 0 bases from V and 4 bases from J, with 3 bases in between. The CDR3: CASGLVPETQYF. In DNA, the CDR3 is TGTGCTAGTGGTTTGGTACCAGAGACCCAGTACTTC.

The gene calls are TRBV30 and TRBJ1-2, with unresolved D. V dropped 0 bases and J dropped 0 bases, with 8 bases sitting between them. The CDR3 is 14 amino acids. Germline CDR1 GTSNPN, CDR2 SVGIG (reference sequence). CDR3 sequence (DNA): TGTGCCTGGAGTGTGGGCAGGTCTAACTATGGCTACACCTTC. Its protein product is CAWSVGRSNYGYTF.

CDR3 DNA sequence: TGCGCCAGCAGCCCCATAGGGGGCGAGCGAGGAGATACGCAGTATTTT. It specifies CASSPIGGERGDTQYF. The chain carries TRBV4-1 and TRBJ2-3; TRBD1 agrees at 7 bases. The CDR3 has 16 amino acids. V lost 4 bases and J lost 5; bases outside the gene matches: 12. In germline, CDR1 is MGHRA, CDR2 YSYEKL.

Comment on this clone: Additional DNA sequences in this sample encode the identical CDR3. The chain combines TRBV7-2 with TRBJ2-3, with D perhaps being TRBD1 or TRBD2 (7 bases each). Trimming removed 6 bases from V and 0 bases from J, with 13 bases in between. In germline, CDR1 is SGHTA, CDR2 FQGNSA. The CDR3 spans 15 residues. CDR3 in DNA: TGTGCCAGCAGGGGACAGCGGGGTAGCACAGATACGCAGTATTTT. Its protein is CASRGQRGSTDTQYF. The entire variable domain, with the rest obtained from reference TRBV7-2 and TRBJ2-3, is as follows: GAGVSQSPSNKVTEKGKDVELRCDPISGHTALYWYRQSLGQGLEFLIYFQGNSAPDKSGLPSDRFSAERTGGSVSTLTIQRTQQEDSAVYLCASRGQRGSTDTQYFGPGTRLTVL.

This rearrangement joins TRBV5-1 to TRBJ1-1; TRBD1 might be the D (6 bases). Between the trimmed V and J ends, which lost 8 bases and 2 bases, there was a span of 13 bases. The CDR3 length is 13 residues. Germline assignment: CDR1 SGHRS and CDR2 YFSETQ. The CDR3 DNA reads as TGCGCCAGTCACAGGGAGGGTAACACTGAAGCTTTCTTT. This encodes CASHREGNTEAFF.

The table lists this clone with a few counts. This chain connects TRBV5-4 to TRBJ1-1; D might be TRBD1 (6 bases). There are 14 residues in the CDR3. Trimming took off 6 bases at V and 4 bases at J, with 16 bases between the two ends. Germline values: CDR1 SGHNT, CDR2 YYREEE (reference sequence). The CDR3 DNA follows: TGTGCCAGCACCCCTGAGGGGGGGAGCACTGAAGCTTTCTTT. Its translation: CASTPEGGSTEAFF.

The J gene is TRBJ2-7, the V gene TRBV5-1, with 8 bases aligning to TRBD1. J was trimmed by 2 bases and V by 5 bases; bases with no gene match: 3. This CDR3 spans 13 amino acids. Looked up from germline, CDR1 is SGHRS and CDR2 is YFSETQ. The CDR3 here is CASRGQAPYEQYF. The CDR3 bases are TGCGCCAGCAGGGGACAGGCCCCCTACGAGCAGTACTTC.

This chain joins TRBV7-2 and TRBJ2-1; D could derive from TRBD1 or TRBD2 (5 bases each). The V gene's germline CDR1 is SGHTA and CDR2 FQGNSA. This CDR3 spans 15 amino acids. Trimming cost V 1 base and J 7 bases, with 14 bases left between them. The CDR3 sequence is CASSLDGGPWNEQFF. The CDR3 nucleotides are TGTGCCAGCAGCTTAGATGGGGGACCGTGGAATGAGCAGTTCTTC.

The gene calls are TRBV2 and TRBJ2-7, with 11 bases matching TRBD2. The CDR3 covers 16 residues. Germline CDR1 is SNHLY and CDR2 is FYNNEI. V lost 2 bases to trimming and J lost 3 bases; unmatched junction nucleotides: 6. The CDR3 sequence: CASSELLAGGIYEQYF. CDR3 DNA sequence: TGTGCCAGCAGTGAACTCCTAGCGGGAGGCATCTACGAGCAGTACTTC.

The V gene is TRBV30, the J gene TRBJ2-1, with 10 bases matching TRBD2. V lost 2 bases to trimming and J lost 10 bases; unmatched junction nucleotides: 11. The CDR3 sequence is 15 residues long. Germline values: CDR1 GTSNPN, CDR2 SVGIG (reference sequence). DNA for the CDR3: TGTGCCTGGAGTTATCAGCCTAGCGGGGGCGAAGAGCAGTTCTTC. It yields the protein CAWSYQPSGGEEQFF. The full variable domain, with the rest looked up from reference TRBV30 and TRBJ2-1, is SQTIHQWPATLVQPVGSPLSLECTVEGTSNPNLYWYRQAAGRGLQLLFYSVGIGQISSEVPQNLSASRPQDRQFILSSKKLLLSDSGFYLCAWSYQPSGGEEQFFGPGTRLTVL.

This chain joins TRBV21-1 and TRBJ2-3. TRBV21-1 is described as a pseudogene. There are 16 residues in the CDR3. The CDR3 region has the DNA TGTGCCAGCAGCAAACGAGTGATCCGAGAGGACGGTACGCAGTATTTT. It codes for CASSKRVIREDGTQYF.

The sample holds a few counts of this clone. The chain links TRBV10-3 to TRBJ2-7; D remains unclear. Germline CDR1 ENHRY, CDR2 SYGVKD. The CDR3 sequence is 11 residues long. V dropped 2 bases and J dropped 5 bases, with 4 bases sitting between them. CDR3 protein: CAISEIDEQYF. The CDR3 nucleotides are TGTGCCATCAGTGAGATCGACGAGCAGTACTTC.

This clone has only a few counts. J is TRBJ1-1 and V is TRBV30; TRBD1 matches at 11 bases. The CDR3 is made up of 15 amino acids. Trimming took 2 bases from V and 6 from J; bases not matched to a gene: 8. Germline V gene sequence: CDR1 GTSNPN, CDR2 SVGIG (reference sequence). Here the CDR3 reads CAWSPRDRGIPEAFF. The CDR3 DNA is TGTGCCTGGAGTCCACGGGACAGGGGGATCCCTGAAGCTTTCTTT.

The V and J genes are TRBV5-4 and TRBJ1-3; D perhaps matches TRBD1 (6 bases). Germline lookup yields CDR1 SGHNT and CDR2 YYREEE (reference sequence). The CDR3 length is 16 residues. Trimming left V 0 bases short and J 4 bases short, with 14 bases between. CDR3 loop: CASSLVGGSFGNTIYF. Here the CDR3 DNA reads TGTGCCAGCAGCTTGGTAGGGGGAAGCTTCGGAAACACCATATATTTT.

The V gene is TRBV25-1, the J gene TRBJ2-5; 16 bases map to TRBD2. The CDR3 contains 18 residues. In germline, CDR1 is MGHDK, CDR2 SYGVNS. Trimming at V came to 10 bases and at J to 4 bases, leaving 15 bases not matched to a gene. CDR3 region: CATTHPGLAGGPGETQYF. CDR3 nucleotide sequence: TGTGCCACTACCCATCCGGGACTAGCGGGAGGGCCGGGAGAGACCCAGTACTTC. The entire variable domain, with the rest obtained from reference TRBV25-1 and TRBJ2-5, is as follows: EADIYQTPRYLVIGTGKKITLECSQTMGHDKMYWYQQDPGMELHLIHYSYGVNSTEKGDLSSESTVSRIRTEHFPLTLESARPSHTSQYLCATTHPGLAGGPGETQYFGPGTRLLVL.

This clone was recorded a few times. This chain joins TRBV4-1 and TRBJ2-3; no definite D call. The CDR3 totals 13 residues. Looked up from germline, CDR1 is MGHRA and CDR2 is YSYEKL. V was cut by 0 bases and J by 3 bases, with 4 bases left in between. The CDR3 sequence is CASSQESTDTQYF. As DNA, the CDR3 is TGCGCCAGCAGCCAAGAATCAACAGATACGCAGTATTTT.

This clone was found a few times. The chain has TRBV6-6 and TRBJ2-7; 8 bases fit TRBD1. The V gene end was trimmed by 0 bases and the J gene end by 0 bases; junction bases not matched to a gene: 4. Germline CDR1 and CDR2: MNHNY and SVGAGI (reference sequence). This CDR3 has 16 residues. The CDR3 coding sequence is TGTGCCAGCAGTTACTCGGGACAGGTCAGCTCCTACGAGCAGTACTTC. Protein: CASSYSGQVSSYEQYF.

This chain connects TRBV7-9 to TRBJ2-3, with D perhaps TRBD1 or TRBD2 (5 bases each). The CDR3 runs to 15 residues. Germline CDR1 reads SEHNR; CDR2 reads FQNEAQ (reference sequence). Trimming stripped 8 bases from V and 0 bases from J, with 15 bases between. The CDR3 sequence is CASSHYGGSTDTQYF. CDR3 DNA sequence: TGTGCCAGCTCCCATTATGGGGGTAGCACAGATACGCAGTATTTT.